Sequencing of this T cell receptor (beta chain) was carried out in a study of siplizumab effects on memory and regulatory T cells. Clones were sequenced by immunoSEQ multiplex PCR, and TCRdb holds only the in-frame ones, with some missing. Here the sample spans fewer than 120,000 clones, approximately 92% being singletons. Study findings and constraints: Unstimulated subset assignment was obtained for only a minor fraction of alloreactive clones. Alloreactive sequences traceable to unstimulated CD4+ memory cells declined significantly under siplizumab.

Remarks on this clone: Antigen unknown.

The sequenced material came from CD4+ T cells sorted from blood. The origin of this receptor is a human donor in good health.

The CDR3 sequence: CASSPARTSGISAGELFF. In DNA form, the CDR3 reads TGCGCCAGCAGTCCCGCTCGGACTAGCGGGATCTCTGCCGGGGAGCTGTTTTTT. The V call is TRBV10-2, the J call TRBJ2-2, with 12 bases matching TRBD2. Losses at the gene ends were 5 bases for V and 6 bases for J; bases not matched to a gene: 13. This CDR3 spans 18 amino acids. Per germline, CDR1 WSHSY and CDR2 SAAADI.